This TCR beta chain was sequenced in a study of blood T cell repertoires in COVID-19. Across the whole study: T cells, B-cell-depleted T cells, or PBMCs provided the cDNA or gDNA that served as material.

Germline CDR1 is GTSNPN and CDR2 is SVGIG (reference sequence). V lost 3 bases and J 7 bases, leaving 19 bases between the germline ends. There are 15 residues in the CDR3. This clone came up a few times. Sequencing used immunoSEQ multiplex PCR; TCRdb keeps in-frame clones, though not all of them. The sample holds tens of thousands of clones, about nine tenths seen once. Sequenced sample: peripheral blood. The chain is built from TRBV30 and TRBJ1-5, with a weak D call TRBD1 (5 bases). The TCR sequence derives from a woman aged 50 to 65 with active or convalescent COVID-19. The CDR3 DNA reads TGTGCCTGGAGCCTACTAGCGGGGGGAATACAGCCCCAGCATTTT. Amino acid sequence: CAWSLLAGGIQPQHF.